These 2 T cell receptor beta chains came from one sample sequenced in a study of CXCR3-negative and CXCR3-positive naive CD8 T cells. The method, 5' RACE with UMI labels, was used to prepare the TRB cDNA libraries. Each CDR3 protein gets one entry in TCRdb, which reprocessed the 5' RACE reads and gives no DNA. Seen in this sample are approximately 83,000 distinct CDR3 sequences; the ten most common clones hold more than 1.5%. Sequencing was done on a sample of naive CXCR3- CD8+ T cells from blood. Sample subset: CD45RO-CCR7+CD27+CD95- naive CD8+ T cells lacking CXCR3 (TNR3-). These receptors were taken from a human donor in good health. Some clones in this sample may be carry-over from other donors' samples.

The V call is TRBV6-6, the J call TRBJ1-2. Germline-derived CDR1 and CDR2 are MNHNY and SVGAGI (reference sequence). The CDR3 runs 13 residues. The chain's CDR3 is CASSGGLDYGYTF.

This rearrangement joins TRBV29-1 to TRBJ2-3; TCRdb names TRBD2, which stays unverified in the absence of DNA. Germline V gene data show CDR1 as SQVTM and CDR2 as ANQGSEA. The CDR3 is 14 residues long. The CDR3 sequence: CSVVLAGAPPQKYF.